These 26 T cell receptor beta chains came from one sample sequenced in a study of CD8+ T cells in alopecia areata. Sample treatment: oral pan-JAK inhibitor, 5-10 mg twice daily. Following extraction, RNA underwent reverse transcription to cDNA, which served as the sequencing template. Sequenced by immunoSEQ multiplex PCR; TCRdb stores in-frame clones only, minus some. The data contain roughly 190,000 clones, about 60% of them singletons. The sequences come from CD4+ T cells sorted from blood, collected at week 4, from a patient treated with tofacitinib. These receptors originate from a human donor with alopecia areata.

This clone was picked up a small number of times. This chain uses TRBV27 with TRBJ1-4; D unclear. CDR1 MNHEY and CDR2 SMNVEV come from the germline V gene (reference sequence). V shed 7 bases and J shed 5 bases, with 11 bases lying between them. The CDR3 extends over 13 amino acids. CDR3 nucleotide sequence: TGTGCCAGCAAGGCGATATCAAATGAAAAACTGTTTTTT. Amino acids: CASKAISNEKLFF. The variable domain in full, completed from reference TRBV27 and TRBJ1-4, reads EAQVTQNPRYLITVTGKKLTVTCSQNMNHEYMSWYRQDPGLGLRQIYYSMNVEVTDKGDVPEGYKVSRKEKRNFPLILESPSPNQTSLYFCASKAISNEKLFFGSGTQLSVL.

CDR3 loop: CASTRGSRGYTF. The CDR3, as DNA: TGTGCCAGCACTAGGGGGTCTCGGGGCTACACCTTC. The chain recombines TRBV27 with TRBJ1-2, with D perhaps matching TRBD1 (6 bases). In germline, CDR1 is MNHEY, CDR2 SMNVEV (reference sequence). CDR3 size: 12 residues. V lost 7 bases, J lost 8 bases, and 14 bases lay in between.

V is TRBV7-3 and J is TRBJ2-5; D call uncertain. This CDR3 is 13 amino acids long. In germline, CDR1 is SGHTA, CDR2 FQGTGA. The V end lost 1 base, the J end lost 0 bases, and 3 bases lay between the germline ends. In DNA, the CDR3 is TGTGCCAGCAGCTTAATTGACCAAGAGACCCAGTACTTC. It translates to CASSLIDQETQYF.

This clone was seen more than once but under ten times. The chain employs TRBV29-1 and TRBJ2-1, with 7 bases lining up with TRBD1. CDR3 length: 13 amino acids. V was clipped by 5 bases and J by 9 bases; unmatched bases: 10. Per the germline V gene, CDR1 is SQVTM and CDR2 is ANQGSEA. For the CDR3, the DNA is TGCAGCGTTAAAAGACAGGGTCGGGGTGAGCAGTTCTTC. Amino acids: CSVKRQGRGEQFF.

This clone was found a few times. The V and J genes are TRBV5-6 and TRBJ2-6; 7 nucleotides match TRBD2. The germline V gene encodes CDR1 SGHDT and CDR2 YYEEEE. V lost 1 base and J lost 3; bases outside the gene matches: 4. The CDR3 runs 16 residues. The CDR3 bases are TGTGCCAGCAGCTTGAGAGCGGGGCGTGGGGCCAACGTCCTGACTTTC. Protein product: CASSLRAGRGANVLTF.

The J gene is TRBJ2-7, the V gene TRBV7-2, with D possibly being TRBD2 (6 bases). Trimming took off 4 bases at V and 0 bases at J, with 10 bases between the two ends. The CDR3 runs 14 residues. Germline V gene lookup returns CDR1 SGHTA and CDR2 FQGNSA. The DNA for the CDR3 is TGTGCCAGCAGCTGGGGAGGAAACTCCTACGAGCAGTACTTC. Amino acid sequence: CASSWGGNSYEQYF.

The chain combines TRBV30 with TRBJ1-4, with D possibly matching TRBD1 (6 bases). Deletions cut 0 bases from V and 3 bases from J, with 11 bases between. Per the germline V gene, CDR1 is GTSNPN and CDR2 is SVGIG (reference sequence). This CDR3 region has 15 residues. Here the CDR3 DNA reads TGTGCCTGGAGTGTCGGACAGAGGGCTAATGAAAAACTGTTTTTT. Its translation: CAWSVGQRANEKLFF.

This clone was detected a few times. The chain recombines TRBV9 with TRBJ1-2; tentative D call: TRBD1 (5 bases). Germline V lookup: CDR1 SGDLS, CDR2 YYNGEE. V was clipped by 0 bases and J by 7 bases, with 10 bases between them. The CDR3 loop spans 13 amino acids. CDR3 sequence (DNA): TGTGCCAGCAGCGTAGAGGTTGGGGGTGGCTACACCTTC. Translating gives CASSVEVGGGYTF. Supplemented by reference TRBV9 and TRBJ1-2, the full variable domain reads DSGVTQTPKHLITATGQRVTLRCSPRSGDLSVYWYQQSLDQGLQFLIQYYNGEERAKGNILERFSAQQFPDLHSELNLSSLELGDSALYFCASSVEVGGGYTFGSGTRLTVV.

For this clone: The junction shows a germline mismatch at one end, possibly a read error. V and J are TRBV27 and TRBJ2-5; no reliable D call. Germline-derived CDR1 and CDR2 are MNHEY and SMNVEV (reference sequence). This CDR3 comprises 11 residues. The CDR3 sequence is CASTHQETQYF. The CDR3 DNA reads TGTGCCAGCACCCACCAGGAGACCCAGTACTTC.

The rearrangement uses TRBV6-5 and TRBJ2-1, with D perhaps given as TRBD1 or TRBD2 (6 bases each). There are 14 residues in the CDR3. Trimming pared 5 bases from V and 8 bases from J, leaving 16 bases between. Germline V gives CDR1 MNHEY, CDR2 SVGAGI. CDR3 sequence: CASSLTGPSDEQFF. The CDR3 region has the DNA TGTGCCAGCAGTCTGACAGGCCCTAGCGATGAGCAGTTCTTC.

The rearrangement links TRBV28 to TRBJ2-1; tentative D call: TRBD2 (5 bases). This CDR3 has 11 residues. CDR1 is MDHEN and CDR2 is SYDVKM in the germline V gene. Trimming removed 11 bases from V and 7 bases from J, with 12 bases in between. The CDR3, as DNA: TGTGCCGTAGAGGGCCAGAATGAGCAGTTCTTC. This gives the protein CAVEGQNEQFF.

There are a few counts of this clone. The CDR3 is CSVAGFQNGYTF. The CDR3 DNA is TGCAGCGTTGCGGGGTTTCAGAATGGCTACACCTTC. V is TRBV29-1 and J is TRBJ1-2; D remains ambiguous. The V and J ends lost 4 bases and 6 bases respectively, with 12 bases between them. This CDR3 comprises 12 residues. Germline V gene sequence: CDR1 SQVTM, CDR2 ANQGSEA.

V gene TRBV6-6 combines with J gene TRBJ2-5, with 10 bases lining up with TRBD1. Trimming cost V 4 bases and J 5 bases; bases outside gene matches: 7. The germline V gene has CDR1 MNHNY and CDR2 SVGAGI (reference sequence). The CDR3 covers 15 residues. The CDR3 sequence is CASSLRQGARETQYF. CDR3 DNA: TGTGCCAGCAGTTTAAGACAGGGGGCGAGGGAGACCCAGTACTTC.

CDR3 sequence (DNA): TGTGCCAGCAGCGTAGGAGTAGCGGGAACACAAGAGACCCAGTACTTC. This translates into CASSVGVAGTQETQYF. V is TRBV9 and J is TRBJ2-5, with 8 bases that match TRBD2. J lost 2 bases, V lost 0 bases, and 6 bases had no gene match. The CDR3 extends over 16 amino acids. The V gene's germline CDR1 is SGDLS and CDR2 YYNGEE.

Here the CDR3 reads CASSPRTWGTEAFF. The CDR3 bases are TGTGCCAGCTCACCACGGACCTGGGGCACTGAAGCTTTCTTT. This chain connects TRBV18 to TRBJ1-1; D not resolved. The CDR3 loop spans 14 amino acids. Germline V gives CDR1 KGHSH, CDR2 LQKENI. Trimming shortened V by 1 base and J by 4 bases, and 10 bases separated the two germline ends.

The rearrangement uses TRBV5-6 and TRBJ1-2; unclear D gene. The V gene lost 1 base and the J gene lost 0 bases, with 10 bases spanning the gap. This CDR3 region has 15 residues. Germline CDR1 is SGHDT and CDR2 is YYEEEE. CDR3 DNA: TGTGCCAGCAGCTTGCCGAGAATAGCTAACTATGGCTACACCTTC. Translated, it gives CASSLPRIANYGYTF.

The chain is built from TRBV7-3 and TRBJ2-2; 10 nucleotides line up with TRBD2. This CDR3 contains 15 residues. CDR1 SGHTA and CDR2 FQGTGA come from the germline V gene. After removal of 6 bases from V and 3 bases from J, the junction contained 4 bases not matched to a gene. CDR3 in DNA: TGTGCCAGCAGTATGACTAGCGGGTACACCGGGGAGCTGTTTTTT. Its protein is CASSMTSGYTGELFF.

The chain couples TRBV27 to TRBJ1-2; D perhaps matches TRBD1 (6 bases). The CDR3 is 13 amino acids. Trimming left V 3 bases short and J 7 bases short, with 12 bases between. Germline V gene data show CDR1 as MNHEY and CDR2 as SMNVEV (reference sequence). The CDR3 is CASSFRGAGGYTF. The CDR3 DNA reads TGTGCCAGCAGTTTCAGGGGCGCGGGTGGCTACACCTTC.

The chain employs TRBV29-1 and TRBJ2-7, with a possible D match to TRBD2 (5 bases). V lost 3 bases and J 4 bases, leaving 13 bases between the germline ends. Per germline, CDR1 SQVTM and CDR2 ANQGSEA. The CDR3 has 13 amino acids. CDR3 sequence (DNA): TGCAGCGTTGATGCTGGGCCGGGGTACGAGCAGTACTTC. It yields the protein CSVDAGPGYEQYF.

The CDR3 nucleotides read TGCAGCGGTGTTGCAGCCCCATTAGCTCCAGATACGCAGTATTTT. The encoded protein is CSGVAAPLAPDTQYF. The rearrangement links TRBV29-1 to TRBJ2-3; no clear D gene. Germline lookup yields CDR1 SQVTM and CDR2 ANQGSEA. The CDR3 contains 15 residues. Trimming shortened V by 7 bases and J by 4 bases, and 21 bases separated the two germline ends.

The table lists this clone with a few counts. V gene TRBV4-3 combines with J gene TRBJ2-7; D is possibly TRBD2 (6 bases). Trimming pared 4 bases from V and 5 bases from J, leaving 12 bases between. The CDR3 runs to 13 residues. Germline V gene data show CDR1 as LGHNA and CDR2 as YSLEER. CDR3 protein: CASSRRVGHEQYF. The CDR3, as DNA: TGCGCCAGCAGCCGGAGGGTAGGGCACGAGCAGTACTTC.

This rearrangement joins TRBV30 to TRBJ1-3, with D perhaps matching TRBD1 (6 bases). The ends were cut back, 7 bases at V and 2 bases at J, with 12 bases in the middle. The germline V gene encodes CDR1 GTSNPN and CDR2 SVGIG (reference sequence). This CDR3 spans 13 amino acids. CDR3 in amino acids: CALGADPGNTIYF. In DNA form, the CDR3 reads TGTGCCTTGGGGGCAGACCCTGGAAACACCATATATTTT.

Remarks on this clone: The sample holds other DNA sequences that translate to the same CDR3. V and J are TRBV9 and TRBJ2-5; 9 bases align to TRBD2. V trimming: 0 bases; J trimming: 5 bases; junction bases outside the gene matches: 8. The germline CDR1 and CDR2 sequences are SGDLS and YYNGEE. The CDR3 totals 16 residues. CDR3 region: CASSVGGGRAGETQYF. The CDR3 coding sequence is TGTGCCAGCAGCGTAGGCGGCGGGAGGGCTGGTGAGACCCAGTACTTC.

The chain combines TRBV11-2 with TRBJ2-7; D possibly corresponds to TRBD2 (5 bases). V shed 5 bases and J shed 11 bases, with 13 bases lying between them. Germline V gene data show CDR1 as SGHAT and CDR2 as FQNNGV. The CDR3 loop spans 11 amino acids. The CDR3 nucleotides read TGTGCCAGCAGCCTCCGGGAATTTGAGTACTTC. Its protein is CASSLREFEYF.

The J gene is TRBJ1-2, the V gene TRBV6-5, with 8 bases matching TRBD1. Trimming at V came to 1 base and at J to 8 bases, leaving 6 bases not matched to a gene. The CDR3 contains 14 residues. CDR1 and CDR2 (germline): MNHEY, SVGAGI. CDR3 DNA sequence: TGTGCCAGCAGTTACTGGCAGGGGGCGGGAGGCTACACCTTC. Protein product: CASSYWQGAGGYTF.

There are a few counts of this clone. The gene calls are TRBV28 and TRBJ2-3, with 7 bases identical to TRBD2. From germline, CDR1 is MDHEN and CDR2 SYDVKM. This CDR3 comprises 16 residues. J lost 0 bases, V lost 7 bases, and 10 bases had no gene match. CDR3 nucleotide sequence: TGTGCCAGCACCCTTGGGACTATCATCAGCACAGATACGCAGTATTTT. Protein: CASTLGTIISTDTQYF.